This T cell receptor beta chain was identified in a study of CD8 T cells in ankylosing spondylitis (dated by TCRdb to 2017 to 2019). With respect to the entire study: T cell receptor beta repertoires were profiled in healthy donors and ankylosing spondylitis patients so that disease-linked TCR variants could be found. The whole study cohort included 108 healthy donors and 20 to 30 ankylosing spondylitis patients. Peripheral blood was sampled, and synovial fluid was also collected from ankylosing spondylitis patients. General study outcomes and caveats: Blood from ankylosing spondylitis patients appeared to be characterized by a TCR beta motif composed of about eight highly homologous amino acid variants. Some TCR beta motif variants had previously been reported in synovial fluid and blood of reactive arthritis patients, which suggested common disease-initiation mechanisms. The disease-linked clones were reported to be significantly enriched in matched synovial fluid samples from ankylosing spondylitis patients. The disease-linked clones had a CD8+ phenotype and were found at relatively low frequencies in peripheral blood.

For this clonotype: What antigen it recognizes has not been identified. It has no much larger one-base neighbor in the sample; base qualities were not kept.

The CDR3 starts with the cysteine, ends with the phenylalanine, and has 13 residues. This entry keeps only the CDR3 DNA: 39 bases, framed from base 1. Taken from the germline V gene (reference sequence), the CDR1 and CDR2 loops are DFQATT and SNEGSKA. After removal of 3 bases from V and 4 bases from J, the junction retains 4 bases not matched to a gene. The sample was run on an Illumina HiSeq 2500. Quantitative 5'-RACE with molecular barcodes was the method used to prepare the TCR beta libraries. Per the authors' processing: To identify disease-linked TCR variants, a new computational method was used, one built on a probabilistic model of VDJ rearrangement. Through fastp at Q25 and MiXCR, TCRdb rebuilt clones from the public reads, retaining in-frame beta chains. Each CDR3 protein gets just one entry, which takes the most common genes and DNA from the rows behind it. The V and J calls here are based on TCRdb, not the publication. Recorded for this sample are some 270,000 distinct CDR3 sequences; about 30% of them occurred a single time. Together, the top ten hold around 4.2% of the sample.

Recombination connected TRBV20-1 to TRBJ2-3; TRBD1 matches 7 bases in the middle. The clonotype originates from a male donor with ankylosing spondylitis or in good health (not recorded which). Material for sequencing was blood, either unsorted or a sorted T cell fraction (not recorded which). At the DNA level, the sequence is TGCAGTGCTAGGGACAGGACCCCAGATACGCAGTATTTT. The resulting protein is CSARDRTPDTQYF.